This T cell receptor (beta chain) was captured by sequencing in a study of blood T cell repertoires in COVID-19. Study-wide background: Spain, Italy and the United States supplied samples that represented acute and convalescent COVID-19. The analysed material was cDNA or gDNA that came from T cells, B-cell-depleted T cells, or PBMCs.

CDR3 length: 13 residues. J gave up 8 bases and V 1 base, and 2 bases lay outside the gene matches. Germline V gene lookup returns CDR1 KGHSH and CDR2 LQKENI. In the original workflow: The assay estimated nucleated cells by amplifying reference gene primers. The assay was immunoSEQ multiplex PCR, and TCRdb's table has in-frame clones only and misses some. The V and J calls and the clone size are those of that table, but D and trimming were determined from the DNA. The sample holds around 230,000 clones, less than 90% seen once. Sequencing was done on a sample of peripheral blood. The V gene is TRBV18, the J gene TRBJ1-2, with 9 bases fitting TRBD1. The sequence came from a man aged 40-49 years with acute or convalescent COVID-19. CDR3 sequence (DNA): TGTGCCAGCTCACCACGTGGACAGGGGGGCTACACCTTC. This gives the protein CASSPRGQGGYTF.